This entry is about one T cell receptor (beta chain). The target of this receptor is not known. No base-level quality is on record; no much larger clone is a single base apart. This sample is drawn from a study of beta chain features in type 1 diabetes (dated by TCRdb to the late 2010s). The study in broad terms: Mean age, gender distribution, total cell number and subset yield did not differ between patients and healthy donors. A total of approximately 100 million sorted cells were examined across all samples, and the number of cells per subset was strongly correlated with RNA yield. In the study, recently diagnosed type 1 diabetes patients and matched healthy donors were compared on the TCRB repertoires of their sorted circulating CD4+ T cell subsets. Naive and central memory subsets were obtained from all 30 or so donors, but regulatory and stem cell-like memory subsets were isolated from only 8 patients and roughly 8 healthy donors.

A single peripheral blood draw of around 120 mL on average was collected from each donor into heparinised tubes. A BD FACSAria II was used to sort naive, central memory, regulatory and stem cell-like memory CD4+ T cells with a panel that included CD45RO, CCR7, CD25, CD127, CD95 and CD27. A purity above 95% was achieved for all sorted populations. Right away, PBMCs were isolated by Lymphoprep density gradient centrifugation and were stained directly, with no culture step. So that batch effects would be minimized, each experiment stained and sorted samples in pairs, pairing one healthy donor with one patient. All of the isolated RNA was reverse transcribed with the High Capacity cDNA Reverse Transcription Kit, so expressed TCRB transcripts were sequenced. Deep immunoSEQ sequencing was performed on naive, central memory and regulatory T cell samples, with an average of roughly 4 million total reads per sample. After sorted cells were lysed in RLT buffer, RNA was extracted with DNase-treated RNeasy Micro or Mini kits, with the choice depending on cell number. To prevent cross-contamination, every cell subset was processed on its own, while patient and healthy donor samples were processed together. TCRB sequences were amplified from cDNA with the immunoSEQ multiplex PCR, producing 87-bp fragments spanning the CDR3 region. The amplicons were sequenced using the Illumina HiSeq platform. The original pipeline was this. PCR bias was corrected computationally using synthetic template baselines, and reads within Hamming distance 2 were collapsed, with unmergeable singletons discarded. Reads were aligned to IMGT to assign V, D and J genes, CDR3 length, and insertions or deletions at six rearrangement sites. Within each subset, clonotype counts were normalized to sorted cell number, after which true diversity and Gini coefficients were computed with the tcR R package. Repertoire sharing was quantified using the overlap coefficient calculated on TCRB nucleotide sequences. Out-of-frame TCRB sequences from naive cells were analyzed to stand in for the pre-selection repertoire. TCRdb carries this immuneACCESS record with in-frame sequences only. Its versions omit some clonotypes, under half of them owing to an unresolved V gene in the studies checked, with the rest unexplained. From that table come the V and J calls and clone size; the DNA was used to work out D and trimming. In all, the sample holds 400,000 to 600,000 clones, and approximately 28% of those were seen once. The ten biggest clones cover 0.05% to 0.065% of the sample.

The paper as a whole reports these results and caveats: Fewer insertions and more nucleotide deletions at VDJ recombination sites were observed in patients with type 1 diabetes, implying thymic rearrangement abnormalities. PCR may preferentially amplify shorter templates, but because patient and control samples were amplified and corrected together, any resulting skew would affect both groups equally. Because the HLA sub-analyses included only small numbers of individuals, any influence of HLA type on TCRB rearrangement was left unresolved. A moderate but significant shortening of TCRB CDR3 length was observed in type 1 diabetes patients in all four CD4+ subsets. Sequencing cDNA rather than genomic DNA could over-represent highly expressing activated cells, although activation and CD3 levels did not differ between groups. Naive, central memory and regulatory TCRB repertoires appeared to be more similar among patients than among healthy donors.

CDR1 is given as SEHNR and CDR2 as FQNEAQ, both from the germline V gene (reference sequence). The CDR3 numbers 13 residues from cysteine through phenylalanine. Just the 39-base CDR3 DNA is kept, in frame starting at base 1. Deletion took 2 bases off V and 2 bases off J, with a span of 7 bases between the germline ends. Sample: naive CD4+ T cells from blood. In light of the paper, this sample's cell subset or site label describes: true naive CD4+ T cells. The chain joins TRBV7-9 to TRBJ2-7, with an unclear D gene assignment. The source is a man younger than 35 in good health. The sequenced DNA is TGTGCCAGCAGCTTACCAGGTCCCTACGAGCAGTACTTC. Its protein product is CASSLPGPYEQYF.